These T cell receptor beta chains were read from a single sample in a study of blood T cell repertoires in COVID-19. Clones were sequenced by immunoSEQ multiplex PCR, and TCRdb holds only the in-frame ones, with some missing. This sample carries 150,000 to 200,000 clones, 82% of them seen once, and the ten largest clones take roughly 9.1%. Material for sequencing was peripheral blood. The receptor source for this set is a woman in her 70s with acute or convalescent COVID-19. CDR3s include the opening cysteine and the closing phenylalanine or tryptophan. A D gene is named only where the DNA matches it firmly. Expanded clones are given a class, and other clones once, few, many or no size at all.

TRBV3-1/TRBV3-2	.	TRBJ2-3	.	CASSETGTAADTQYF	TGTGCCAGCAGCGAAACCGGGACTGCGGCAGATACGCAGTATTTT
TRBV7-3	.	TRBJ2-3	TRBD1	CASSLKGQTSDTQYF	TGTGCCAGCAGCTTAAAGGGACAGACCTCGGATACGCAGTATTTT
TRBV6-2/TRBV6-3	.	TRBJ2-1	.	CASTPRGLYNEQFF	TGTGCCAGCACCCCCCGTGGACTCTACAATGAGCAGTTCTTC
TRBV7-9	.	TRBJ2-3	.	CASSVGRSTDTQYF	TGTGCCAGCAGCGTAGGGAGAAGCACAGATACGCAGTATTTT
TRBV7-2	.	TRBJ2-1	.	CASSLVNSHYNEQFF	TGTGCCAGCAGCTTAGTAAATAGCCACTACAATGAGCAGTTCTTC
TRBV5-1	.	TRBJ1-2	TRBD1	CASSTDPGGSMGGYTF	TGCGCCAGCAGCACGGATCCAGGGGGCAGCATGGGTGGCTACACCTTC
TRBV6-5	once	TRBJ1-2	TRBD1	CASSYSDREGYTF	TGTGCCAGCAGTTACTCGGACAGGGAGGGCTACACCTTC
TRBV9	.	TRBJ2-3	.	CASSVQGGLSTDTQYF	TGTGCCAGCAGCGTTCAAGGCGGGCTAAGCACAGATACGCAGTATTTT
TRBV9	.	TRBJ2-7	TRBD1	CASSIGQGSYEQYF	TGTGCCAGCAGCATCGGACAGGGGTCCTACGAGCAGTACTTC
TRBV7-9	.	TRBJ2-7	.	CASSPIGGQYF	TGTGCCAGCAGCCCGATCGGTGGGCAGTACTTC
TRBV6-2/TRBV6-3	few	TRBJ2-7	TRBD2	CASSRLAYEQYF	TGTGCCAGCAGCCGACTAGCGTATGAGCAGTACTTC
TRBV19	once	TRBJ2-5	TRBD2	CASSMNSGRETQYF	TGTGCCAGTAGTATGAATAGCGGGAGAGAGACCCAGTACTTC
TRBV27	.	TRBJ2-1	.	CASSLERGGEQFF	TGTGCCAGCAGTTTAGAGAGGGGGGGTGAGCAGTTCTTC
TRBV7-9	.	TRBJ2-5	.	CASSILGETQYF	TGTGCCAGCAGTATCCTCGGGGAGACCCAGTACTTC
TRBV6-2/TRBV6-3	.	TRBJ1-2	TRBD1	CASSLNWDSAHGYTF	TGTGCCAGCAGTCTCAATTGGGACAGCGCGCACGGCTACACCTTC
TRBV15	.	TRBJ2-7	.	CATSRDRVTYEQYF	TGTGCCACCAGCAGAGATCGGGTAACCTACGAGCAGTACTTC
TRBV28	.	TRBJ2-7	.	CASSFVVWGNSYEQYF	TGTGCCAGCAGTTTCGTGGTGTGGGGCAACTCCTACGAGCAGTACTTC
TRBV7-9	.	TRBJ1-6	.	CASSLGGNGSPLHF	TGTGCCAGCAGCTTAGGAGGGAATGGCTCACCCCTCCACTTT
TRBV11-3	once	TRBJ2-5	.	CASSPRFQETQYF	TGTGCCAGCAGCCCCAGGTTTCAAGAGACCCAGTACTTC
TRBV20-1	once	TRBJ2-3	.	CSASIGGMADTQYF	TGCAGTGCTAGTATAGGGGGAATGGCAGATACGCAGTATTTT
TRBV28	.	TRBJ1-4	TRBD1	CASKRGAGRQGSNEKLFF	TGTGCCAGCAAGAGGGGAGCCGGTCGACAGGGTAGTAATGAAAAACTGTTTTTT
TRBV19	.	TRBJ2-6	.	CASSKHRVGSSGANVLTF	TGTGCCAGTAGTAAGCACAGGGTCGGTAGCTCTGGGGCCAACGTCCTGACTTTC
TRBV7-3	.	TRBJ2-2	TRBD2	CASSLGLAGGPQLFF	TGTGCCAGCAGCTTAGGACTAGCGGGGGGGCCGCAGCTGTTTTTT
TRBV4-3	.	TRBJ2-3	.	CASSQDAGEHTDTQYF	TGCGCCAGCAGCCAAGATGCAGGGGAACACACAGATACGCAGTATTTT
TRBV21-1	.	TRBJ2-3	.	CASSKKGLLAAYTDTQYF	TGTGCCAGCAGCAAAAAGGGCCTTCTAGCGGCCTACACAGATACGCAGTATTTT
TRBV28	.	TRBJ1-5	.	CASSFSGDQPQHF	TGTGCCAGCAGTTTCTCAGGCGATCAGCCCCAGCATTTT
TRBV7-2	.	TRBJ2-5	TRBD2	CASHGGGAGSQETQYF	TGTGCCAGCCATGGGGGGGGTGCGGGCTCTCAAGAGACCCAGTACTTC
TRBV5-1	.	TRBJ2-5	.	CASSLGTAQETQYF	TGCGCCAGCAGCTTGGGCACAGCACAAGAGACCCAGTACTTC
TRBV6-2/TRBV6-3	.	TRBJ1-1	TRBD1	CASSYLQGDRVGAFF	TGTGCCAGCAGTTACCTTCAAGGGGACAGGGTAGGAGCTTTCTTT
TRBV13	.	TRBJ1-2	.	CASSRGGDYGYTF	TGTGCCAGCAGTCGGGGAGGCGACTATGGCTACACCTTC
TRBV27	.	TRBJ2-7	.	CASSENINRVRYEQYF	TGTGCCAGCAGCGAAAATATAAACAGGGTAAGGTACGAGCAGTACTTC
TRBV27	.	TRBJ2-7	TRBD2	CASSLSSGLFSYEQYF	TGTGCCAGCAGTTTATCTAGCGGGCTTTTTTCCTACGAGCAGTACTTC
TRBV20-1	.	TRBJ1-2	TRBD1	CSASGGQGQYGYTF	TGCAGTGCTAGTGGGGGACAGGGGCAGTATGGCTACACCTTC
TRBV6-5	few	TRBJ1-1	.	CASSYEGDTEAFF	TGTGCCAGCAGTTACGAAGGGGACACTGAAGCTTTCTTT
TRBV7-9	.	TRBJ2-5	.	CASSLASETQYF	TGTGCCAGCAGCTTAGCGTCGGAGACCCAGTACTTC
TRBV3-1/TRBV3-2	.	TRBJ1-2	.	CASTLRGSWDGYTF	TGTGCCAGCACATTGCGAGGCTCTTGGGATGGCTACACCTTC
TRBV7-2	.	TRBJ2-1	TRBD2	CASSLRGLAGAVNEQFF	TGTGCCAGCAGCTTGAGGGGACTAGCGGGGGCCGTCAATGAGCAGTTCTTC
TRBV11-2	few	TRBJ2-7	TRBD1	CASSLVSGTGPYEQYF	TGTGCCAGCAGCTTAGTTTCCGGGACAGGACCCTACGAGCAGTACTTC
TRBV4-1	.	TRBJ2-1	.	CASSQDWAGSYNEQFF	TGCGCCAGCAGCCAAGATTGGGCAGGATCCTACAATGAGCAGTTCTTC
TRBV19	once	TRBJ2-5	.	CASSTTTVRTQYF	TGTGCCAGTAGCACGACTACGGTTAGGACCCAGTACTTC
TRBV28	.	TRBJ2-7	.	CASTPGGYEQYF	TGTGCCAGCACCCCCGGCGGATACGAGCAGTACTTC
TRBV29-1	.	TRBJ1-2	.	CSVERRNSANYGYTF	TGCAGCGTTGAAAGGCGGAATTCAGCTAACTATGGCTACACCTTC
TRBV2	.	TRBJ2-5	TRBD2	CASSDQRGQETQYF	TGTGCCAGCAGTGACCAGCGGGGGCAAGAGACCCAGTACTTC
TRBV5-1	.	TRBJ2-3	.	CASSSQGTDTQYF	TGCGCCAGCAGCTCGCAGGGGACAGATACGCAGTATTTT
TRBV4-3	.	TRBJ2-7	TRBD2	CASSQETGLTYEQYF	TGCGCCAGCAGCCAAGAAACGGGACTAACCTACGAGCAGTACTTC
TRBV18	.	TRBJ1-1	TRBD1	CASSRWDRVVDNTEAFF	TGTGCCAGCTCACGATGGGACAGGGTCGTAGACAACACTGAAGCTTTCTTT
TRBV4-1	.	TRBJ1-2	TRBD1	CASSHFRTGEAGYTF	TGCGCCAGCAGCCATTTCAGGACAGGGGAGGCTGGCTACACCTTC
TRBV14	.	TRBJ2-5	.	CASSQERAGETQYF	TGTGCCAGCAGCCAAGAGAGGGCGGGGGAGACCCAGTACTTC